This is a list of T cell receptor beta chains from one sample in a study of tumor-infiltrating lymphocytes in primary liver carcinoma. In TCRdb, the multiplex PCR reads were re-called with MiXCR into one record per CDR3 protein. The profile shows nearly 45,000 distinct CDR3 sequences, 73% of them singletons. The source material was liver tumor tissue from sampling region 2. These receptors all stem from a man aged 40-49 years with primary liver carcinoma and hepatitis B virus infection. CDR3s include the opening cysteine and the closing phenylalanine or tryptophan. Fields, in order: CDR3 protein, CDR3 DNA, clone size, J gene, D gene, V gene. A D gene is named only where the DNA matches it firmly. Size values are once, few and many counts, or a class for expanded clones, and some rows have none.

CASSLARSNTGELFF	TGCGCCAGCAGCTTGGCGCGTTCGAACACCGGGGAGCTGTTTTTT	.	TRBJ2-2	.	TRBV5-1
CASRSGGEQFF	TGCGCCAGCAGGAGCGGTGGTGAGCAGTTCTTC	.	TRBJ2-1	.	TRBV6-5
CASSPRGRDEQLF	TGTGCCAGCAGTCCCAGAGGGCGGGATGAGCAGCTCTTC	once	TRBJ2-1	.	TRBV12-3/TRBV12-4
CASSQSGGQETQYF	TGTGCCAGCAGCCAAAGCGGCGGTCAAGAGACCCAGTACTTC	.	TRBJ2-5	.	TRBV11-2
CVGSQDKGSGYVQYF	TGTGTCGGCAGCCAAGATAAGGGGAGCGGCTACGTGCAGTACTTC	.	TRBJ2-7	.	TRBV4-2
CACRLNTEAFF	TGTGCCTGTCGACTGAACACTGAAGCTTTCTTT	many	TRBJ1-1	.	TRBV30
CASSLGPEQYF	TGTGCCAGCAGCTTAGGACCCGAGCAGTACTTC	.	TRBJ2-7	.	TRBV11-1
CSVQAGNSNNEQFF	TGCAGCGTCCAAGCGGGAAACTCCAATAATGAGCAGTTCTTC	few	TRBJ2-1	TRBD2	TRBV29-1
CASSESGGTEAFF	TGTGCCAGCAGTGAGTCAGGGGGCACTGAAGCTTTCTTT	medium-sized	TRBJ1-1	TRBD1	TRBV6-1
CATSEGDYDTGELFF	TGTGCCACCAGTGAAGGGGATTACGACACCGGGGAGCTGTTTTTT	medium-sized	TRBJ2-2	.	TRBV24-1
CATQRPRYGTNVLTF	TGTGCCACCCAGCGTCCGCGCTATGGGACCAACGTCCTGACTTTC	.	TRBJ2-6	.	TRBV11-2
CACGGTGEGTDTQYF	TGCGCCTGCGGCGGGACAGGGGAGGGCACTGATACGCAGTATTTC	.	TRBJ2-3	TRBD1	TRBV5-1
CASSLNRSDAQYF	TGTGCCAGCAGCCTAAACAGGTCAGATGCGCAGTATTTT	.	TRBJ2-3	.	TRBV14
CASSYDRVQQQDTQYF	TGTGCCAGCAGCTACGACAGGGTGCAGCAGCAGGATACGCAGTATTTT	many	TRBJ2-3	TRBD1	TRBV28
CAGSLDFTGEPFF	TGTGCCGGCAGTTTAGACTTCACCGGGGAGCCGTTTTTT	.	TRBJ2-2	.	TRBV11-3
CARSIIPLAGIETQYF	TGCGCCAGAAGCATCATACCCCTAGCGGGAATAGAGACCCAGTACTTC	.	TRBJ2-5	TRBD2	TRBV5-1
CASWIRGSNELFF	TGTGCCAGCTGGATACGGGGGAGCAATGAGCTGTTCTTC	.	TRBJ2-1	.	TRBV28
CASRPTAGELFF	TGTGCCAGTAGACCGACGGCCGGGGAGCTGTTTTTT	many	TRBJ2-2	.	TRBV19
CVSSESGSSSSTQYF	TGTGTAAGCAGTGAAAGTGGGAGTAGTAGCAGTACGCAGTATTTT	.	TRBJ2-3	.	TRBV6-1